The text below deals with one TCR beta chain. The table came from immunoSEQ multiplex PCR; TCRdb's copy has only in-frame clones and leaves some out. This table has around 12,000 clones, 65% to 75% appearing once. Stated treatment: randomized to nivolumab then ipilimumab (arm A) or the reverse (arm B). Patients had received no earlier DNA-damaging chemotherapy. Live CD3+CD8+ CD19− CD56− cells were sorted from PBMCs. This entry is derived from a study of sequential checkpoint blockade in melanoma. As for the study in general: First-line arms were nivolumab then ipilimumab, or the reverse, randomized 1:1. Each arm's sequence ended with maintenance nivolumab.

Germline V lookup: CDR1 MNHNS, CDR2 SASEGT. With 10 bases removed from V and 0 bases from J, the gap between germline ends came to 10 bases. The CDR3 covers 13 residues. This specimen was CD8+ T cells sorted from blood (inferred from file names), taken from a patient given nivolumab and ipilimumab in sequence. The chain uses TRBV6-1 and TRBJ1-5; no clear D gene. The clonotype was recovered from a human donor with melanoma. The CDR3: CAIGGDSNQPQHF. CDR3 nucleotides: TGTGCCATCGGCGGGGATAGCAATCAGCCCCAGCATTTT.